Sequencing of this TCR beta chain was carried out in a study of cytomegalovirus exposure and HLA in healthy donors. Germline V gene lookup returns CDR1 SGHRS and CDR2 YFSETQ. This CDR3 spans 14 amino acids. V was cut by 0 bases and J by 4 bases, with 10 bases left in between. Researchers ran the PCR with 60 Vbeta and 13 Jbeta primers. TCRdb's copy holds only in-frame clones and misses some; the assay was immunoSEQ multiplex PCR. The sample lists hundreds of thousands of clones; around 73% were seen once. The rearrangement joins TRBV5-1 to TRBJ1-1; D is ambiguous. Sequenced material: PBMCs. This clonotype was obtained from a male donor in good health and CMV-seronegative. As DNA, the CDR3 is TGCGCCAGCAGCTTGGGCACCCTGAGCACTGAAGCTTTCTTT. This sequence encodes CASSLGTLSTEAFF.